Following are 20 T cell receptor beta chains from one sample sequenced in a study of monozygotic twins with inflammatory bowel disease. TCRdb re-called the 5' RACE reads; every CDR3 protein appears as one record, without DNA. This table lists over 150,000 distinct CDR3 sequences. The sequencing sample was made of blood. The source of these receptors is a human donor with ulcerative colitis or Crohn's disease, or a healthy co-twin of an affected twin (not recorded which).

According to its frequency, this clonotype is medium-sized (0.01 to 0.1%). The chain is built from TRBV5-1 and TRBJ2-7. Germline V CDR1 and CDR2: SGHRS, YFSETQ. The CDR3 is 16 residues long. The CDR3 loop reads CASSLAVGSDSYEQYF.

The V gene is TRBV7-2, the J gene TRBJ2-1; the D call of TRBD2 rests on TCRdb alone, since no DNA is present to check it. The CDR3 spans 17 residues. Germline V gene lookup returns CDR1 SGHTA and CDR2 FQGNSA. This CDR3 is CASGGATSGSRHNEQFF.

The gene calls are TRBV20-1 and TRBJ2-7; TCRdb indicates TRBD1, and absent DNA this call remains unverified. This CDR3 has 16 amino acids. CDR1 is DFQATT and CDR2 is SNEGSKA in the germline V gene (reference sequence). CDR3: CSATIRSQGSSYEQYF.

V usage is TRBV27 and J usage is TRBJ1-2; TCRdb's D call of TRBD1 is untestable without DNA. CDR3 size: 17 residues. Germline V CDR1 and CDR2: MNHEY, SMNVEV (reference sequence). Here the CDR3 reads CASSLRQGMGGDYGYTF.

V is TRBV5-1 and J is TRBJ2-7; checking the TCRdb D call of TRBD2 is not possible without DNA. This CDR3 comprises 13 residues. CDR1 SGHRS and CDR2 YFSETQ come from the germline V gene. The CDR3 protein is CASSTTRLNEQYF.

V usage is TRBV4-1 and J usage is TRBJ1-6; TCRdb's assignment of TRBD1 cannot be checked, as there is no DNA. CDR1 is MGHRA and CDR2 is YSYEKL in the germline V gene. This CDR3 region has 18 residues. The CDR3 loop is CASSRTMTGAGRGSPLHF.

The rearrangement uses TRBV7-6 and TRBJ1-6; TCRdb designates TRBD1, a call that cannot be tested without DNA. This CDR3 has 13 amino acids. Germline assignment: CDR1 SGHVS and CDR2 FNYEAQ. CDR3: CASSRGGGSPLHF.

The gene calls are TRBV20-1 and TRBJ1-1; there is no DNA to check the TCRdb D call of TRBD1. The germline gives CDR1 DFQATT, CDR2 SNEGSKA (reference sequence). The CDR3 extends over 13 amino acids. The CDR3: CRTTRGLNTEAFF.

V gene TRBV7-3 combines with J gene TRBJ1-1; TCRdb's assignment of TRBD1 cannot be checked, as there is no DNA. Germline loops: CDR1 SGHTA, CDR2 FQGTGA. The CDR3 has 15 amino acids. The CDR3 is CASSLGTPLNTEAFF.

Here the CDR3 reads CASSSHLGGATEAFF. The genes are TRBV7-2 and TRBJ1-1; TCRdb designates TRBD1, a call that cannot be tested without DNA. The CDR3 length is 15 residues. CDR1 and CDR2 from the germline V gene are SGHTA and FQGNSA.

The rearrangement joins TRBV7-9 to TRBJ2-1; TCRdb reports TRBD1, a call that lacks DNA to check it against. The CDR3 consists of 17 residues. Germline CDR1 is SEHNR and CDR2 is FQNEAQ (reference sequence). The CDR3 sequence is CASSLAVDRVSYNEQFF.

This sequence joins TRBV28 and TRBJ2-1; TCRdb designates TRBD2, a call that cannot be tested without DNA. The germline V gene has CDR1 MDHEN and CDR2 SYDVKM. The CDR3 is 12 residues long. The CDR3 sequence: CASSPPRREQFF.

The V gene is TRBV7-9, the J gene TRBJ1-4; the D call from TCRdb, TRBD1, cannot be confirmed without DNA. The CDR3 totals 13 residues. The germline CDR1 and CDR2 sequences are SEHNR and FQNEAQ (reference sequence). The CDR3 reads CASSLPQVEKLFF.

This sequence joins TRBV18 and TRBJ2-7; TCRdb indicates TRBD2, and absent DNA this call remains unverified. The CDR3 length is 16 residues. In germline, CDR1 is KGHSH, CDR2 LQKENI. The CDR3 sequence: CASSPTRTSGGTTTNF. The complete variable domain, with remaining parts taken from reference TRBV18 and TRBJ2-7, reads NAGVMQNPRHLVRRRGQEARLRCSPMKGHSHVYWYRQLPEEGLKFMVYLQKENIIDESGMPKERFSAEFPKEGPSILRIQQVVRGDSAAYFCASSPTRTSGGTTTNFGPGTRLTVT.

V and J are TRBV15 and TRBJ2-2; lacking DNA, the TRBD2 call made by TCRdb goes unchecked. In germline, CDR1 is LNHNV, CDR2 YYDKDF (reference sequence). The CDR3 length is 18 residues. CDR3 amino acids: CATSREGTSGGNTGELFF.

The V and J genes are TRBV20-1 and TRBJ2-5; no DNA is available, so the TRBD1 call from TCRdb remains unchecked. Germline CDR1 reads DFQATT; CDR2 reads SNEGSKA (reference sequence). The CDR3 consists of 14 residues. Here the CDR3 reads CSASSQGGQETQYF.

The J gene is TRBJ2-7, the V gene TRBV20-1; TCRdb's D call of TRBD2 is untestable without DNA. The CDR3 covers 14 residues. The germline V gene has CDR1 DFQATT and CDR2 SNEGSKA (reference sequence). CDR3 sequence: CSAPPGRGYYEQYF.

V usage is TRBV6-6 and J usage is TRBJ2-5; TCRdb indicates TRBD2, and absent DNA this call remains unverified. This CDR3 spans 13 amino acids. The germline CDR1 and CDR2 sequences are MNHNY and SVGAGI (reference sequence). The CDR3 reads CASSGSAKETQYF.

The chain employs TRBV20-1 and TRBJ2-1. The CDR3 consists of 11 residues. Germline CDR1 reads DFQATT; CDR2 reads SNEGSKA (reference sequence). The CDR3 region is CSARSYNEQFF.

This sequence joins TRBV20-1 and TRBJ1-1; TCRdb's D gene call, TRBD1, goes unchecked for lack of DNA. This CDR3 is built from 17 residues. Germline values: CDR1 DFQATT, CDR2 SNEGSKA (reference sequence). This CDR3 is CSARVFGTGGSNTEAFF.